This T cell receptor (beta chain) was identified in a study of blood T cell repertoires in COVID-19. Generated by immunoSEQ multiplex PCR, the TCRdb table keeps only in-frame clones and is missing some. The sample records some 140,000 clones, 75% to 80% being singletons. The source of this sequence is an elderly man with acute or convalescent COVID-19. Sequencing was done on a sample of peripheral blood.

CDR3 protein: CASSPGTSYTDTQYF. CDR3 in DNA: TGTGCCAGCAGCCCCGGGACTAGCTACACAGATACGCAGTATTTT. This chain links TRBV11-1 with TRBJ2-3; 9 nucleotides agree with TRBD2. J lost 2 bases, V lost 5 bases, and 5 bases had no gene match. The CDR3 contains 15 residues. Germline CDR1 SGHAT, CDR2 FQDESV (reference sequence).